These 14 T cell receptor beta chains were sequenced from one sample in a study of cytotoxic CD8 clonotypes in ibrutinib-treated CLL. Data came from immunoSEQ multiplex PCR; TCRdb stores just in-frame clones and leaves some out. The data contain over 200,000 clones, just over 70% of them seen just once; the ten biggest clones take up 5.9%. Sample: PBMCs, taken after 12 months of ibrutinib treatment. The receptor source for this set is a human donor with chronic lymphocytic leukemia.

The chain recombines TRBV28 with TRBJ1-5; D may be TRBD1 (5 bases). Germline V gives CDR1 MDHEN, CDR2 SYDVKM. V shed 3 bases and J shed 6 bases, with 12 bases lying between them. The CDR3 has 14 amino acids. The chain's CDR3 is CASSFRQGAQPQHF. The CDR3 DNA sequence: TGTGCCAGCAGTTTCAGGCAGGGTGCTCAGCCCCAGCATTTT.

The CDR3 protein is CASTRSQGYNEQFF. The CDR3 DNA follows: TGTGCCAGCACGAGATCCCAGGGATACAATGAGCAGTTCTTC. The chain recombines TRBV28 with TRBJ2-1; D perhaps matches TRBD1 (5 bases). CDR3 size: 14 residues. Trimming shortened V by 7 bases and J by 4 bases, and 14 bases separated the two germline ends. Germline-derived CDR1 and CDR2 are MDHEN and SYDVKM.

The genes are TRBV7-8 and TRBJ2-7, with D perhaps TRBD2 (7 bases). The V and J ends lost 5 bases and 2 bases respectively, with 16 bases between them. The CDR3 length is 15 residues. Germline values: CDR1 SGHVS, CDR2 FQNEAQ. The CDR3 loop is CASSLEAGAAYEQYF. In DNA, the CDR3 is TGTGCCAGCAGCCTAGAGGCGGGGGCCGCCTACGAGCAGTACTTC.

The chain has TRBV6-1 and TRBJ1-1; tentative D call: TRBD1 (6 bases). CDR1 and CDR2 from the germline V gene are MNHNS and SASEGT. The CDR3 runs 13 residues. Trimming removed 6 bases from V and 1 base from J, with 9 bases in between. This CDR3 reads CASSWGQNTEAFF. The DNA of the CDR3 is TGTGCCAGCAGCTGGGGACAGAACACTGAAGCTTTCTTT.

V gene TRBV6-6 combines with J gene TRBJ1-5; 10 bases fit TRBD1. This CDR3 has 15 residues. The germline CDR1 and CDR2 sequences are MNHNY and SVGAGI (reference sequence). The V and J ends lost 5 bases and 6 bases, in that order; junction bases with no gene match: 7. CDR3 protein: CASSDDRGLSQPQHF. DNA for the CDR3: TGTGCCAGCAGTGACGACAGGGGGCTGTCTCAGCCCCAGCATTTT.

This rearrangement joins TRBV18 to TRBJ1-1; D unresolved. The ends were cut back, 2 bases at V and 5 bases at J, with 12 bases in the middle. This CDR3 has 14 amino acids. Germline values: CDR1 KGHSH, CDR2 LQKENI. CDR3 bases: TGTGCCAGCTCACCAGAGCGGTTGGAGACTGAAGCTTTCTTT. Translating gives CASSPERLETEAFF.

The chain combines TRBV6-5 with TRBJ1-6; no definite D call. The V and J ends lost 2 bases and 0 bases respectively, with 8 bases between them. Germline CDR1 and CDR2: MNHEY and SVGAGI. The CDR3 contains 16 residues. The CDR3 reads CASSYKEYSYNSPLHF. In DNA form, the CDR3 reads TGTGCCAGCAGTTACAAGGAGTACTCCTATAATTCACCCCTCCACTTT.

The chain combines TRBV6-1 with TRBJ2-1; D perhaps matches TRBD1 (5 bases). Germline V gene lookup returns CDR1 MNHNS and CDR2 SASEGT. This CDR3 comprises 16 residues. V was pared by 2 bases and J by 4 bases, with 15 bases between. The DNA of the CDR3 is TGTGCCAGCAGTGAAATGAGGTCAGGGCCTTACAATGAGCAGTTCTTC. Translating gives CASSEMRSGPYNEQFF.

The chain links TRBV27 to TRBJ2-7; 8 bases fit TRBD2. Germline V lookup: CDR1 MNHEY, CDR2 SMNVEV (reference sequence). The CDR3 covers 16 residues. The J segment lost 1 base and the V segment lost 3 bases, leaving 8 bases of the junction unmatched. The CDR3 sequence: CASSFQTSASSYEQYF. As DNA, the CDR3 is TGTGCCAGCAGTTTCCAGACTAGCGCCTCTTCCTACGAGCAGTACTTC.

The chain employs TRBV19 and TRBJ2-3; possibly TRBD2 for D (7 bases). Germline values: CDR1 LNHDA, CDR2 SQIVND (reference sequence). The length of the CDR3 is 14 residues. Trimming removed 5 bases from V and 7 bases from J, with 16 bases in between. DNA of the CDR3: TGTGCCAGTAGTCCCCGTGGGGGGGCAAATACGCAGTATTTT. Translated, it gives CASSPRGGANTQYF. Together with reference TRBV19 and TRBJ2-3, the CDR3 gives the full variable domain: DGGITQSPKYLFRKEGQNVTLSCEQNLNHDAMYWYRQDPGQGLRLIYYSQIVNDFQKGDIAEGYSVSREKKESFPLTVTSAQKNPTAFYLCASSPRGGANTQYFGPGTRLTVL.

This clone was seen once. CDR3 in amino acids: CASVTGTPGNTIYF. The DNA for the CDR3 is TGTGCCAGTGTTACAGGGACCCCTGGAAACACCATATATTTT. V usage is TRBV25-1 and J usage is TRBJ1-3; maybe TRBD1 (6 bases). The CDR3 totals 14 residues. CDR1 MGHDK and CDR2 SYGVNS come from the germline V gene. V was clipped by 9 bases and J by 2 bases, with 14 bases between them.

The rearrangement joins TRBV5-1 to TRBJ2-7, with D maybe TRBD1 (5 bases). There are 15 residues in the CDR3. The V gene's germline CDR1 is SGHRS and CDR2 YFSETQ. Deletions cut 5 bases from V and 5 bases from J, with 20 bases between. CDR3 sequence reads: CASRTGVGRDHEQYF. DNA for the CDR3: TGCGCCAGCAGAACTGGGGTTGGCAGGGATCACGAGCAGTACTTC.

This clone was picked up one time. The V call is TRBV27, the J call TRBJ1-2, with 7 bases identical to TRBD1. Losses at the gene ends were 5 bases for V and 4 bases for J; bases not matched to a gene: 7. Germline V CDR1 and CDR2: MNHEY, SMNVEV (reference sequence). The CDR3 covers 14 residues. CDR3 residues: CASSPLQGIYGYTF. The CDR3 nucleotides are TGTGCCAGCAGTCCCCTACAGGGGATCTATGGCTACACCTTC.

This chain uses TRBV7-2 with TRBJ1-2; 9 bases line up with TRBD1. In germline, CDR1 is SGHTA, CDR2 FQGNSA. This CDR3 has 15 amino acids. V was clipped by 4 bases and J by 8 bases; unmatched bases: 11. The CDR3 nucleotides are TGTGCCAGCAGCTCATCTTGGGGGACAGGGAGAGGCTACACCTTC. It translates to CASSSSWGTGRGYTF.